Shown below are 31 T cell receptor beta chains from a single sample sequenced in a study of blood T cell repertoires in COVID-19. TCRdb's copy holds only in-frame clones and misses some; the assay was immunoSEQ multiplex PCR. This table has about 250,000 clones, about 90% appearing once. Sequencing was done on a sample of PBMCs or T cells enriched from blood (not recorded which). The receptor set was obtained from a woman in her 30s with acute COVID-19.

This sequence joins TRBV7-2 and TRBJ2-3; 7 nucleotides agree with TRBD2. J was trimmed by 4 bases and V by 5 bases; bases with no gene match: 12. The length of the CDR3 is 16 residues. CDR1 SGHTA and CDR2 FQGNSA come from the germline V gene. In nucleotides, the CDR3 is TGTGCCAGCAGCGCTGGGGGAGCGGGGACCGCAGATACGCAGTATTTT. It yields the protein CASSAGGAGTADTQYF.

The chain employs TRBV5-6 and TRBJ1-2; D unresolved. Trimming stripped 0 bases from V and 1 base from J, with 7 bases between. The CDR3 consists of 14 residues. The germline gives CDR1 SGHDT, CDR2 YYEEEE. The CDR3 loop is CASSLDAVNYGYTF. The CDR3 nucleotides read TGTGCCAGCAGCTTGGACGCGGTTAACTATGGCTACACCTTC.

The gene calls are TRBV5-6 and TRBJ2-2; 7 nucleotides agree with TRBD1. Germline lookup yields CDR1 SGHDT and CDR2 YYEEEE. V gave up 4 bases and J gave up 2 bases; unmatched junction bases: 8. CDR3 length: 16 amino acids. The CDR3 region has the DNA TGTGCCAGCAGCGGGTGGACAGGAAAAAACACCGGGGAGCTGTTTTTT. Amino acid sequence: CASSGWTGKNTGELFF.

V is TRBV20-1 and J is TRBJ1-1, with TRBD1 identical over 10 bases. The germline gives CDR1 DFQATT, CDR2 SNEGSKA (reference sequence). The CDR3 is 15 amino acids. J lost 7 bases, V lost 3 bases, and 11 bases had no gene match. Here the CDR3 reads CSASAGTGASGEAFF. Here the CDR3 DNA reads TGCAGTGCTAGTGCCGGGACAGGGGCCAGTGGTGAAGCTTTCTTT.

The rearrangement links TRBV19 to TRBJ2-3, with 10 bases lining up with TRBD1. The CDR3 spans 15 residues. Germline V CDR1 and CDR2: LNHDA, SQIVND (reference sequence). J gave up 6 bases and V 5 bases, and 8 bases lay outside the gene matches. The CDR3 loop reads CASSPQDRGVDTQYF. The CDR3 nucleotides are TGTGCCAGTAGTCCCCAGGACAGGGGGGTGGATACGCAGTATTTT. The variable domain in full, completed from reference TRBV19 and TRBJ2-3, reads DGGITQSPKYLFRKEGQNVTLSCEQNLNHDAMYWYRQDPGQGLRLIYYSQIVNDFQKGDIAEGYSVSREKKESFPLTVTSAQKNPTAFYLCASSPQDRGVDTQYFGPGTRLTVL.

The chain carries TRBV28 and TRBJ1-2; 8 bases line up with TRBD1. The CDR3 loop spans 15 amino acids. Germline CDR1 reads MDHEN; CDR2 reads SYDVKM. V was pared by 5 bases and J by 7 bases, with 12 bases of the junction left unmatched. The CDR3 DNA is TGTGCCAGCAGTACGAAAAATTCAGGGGGCCTTGGCTACACCTTC. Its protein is CASSTKNSGGLGYTF.

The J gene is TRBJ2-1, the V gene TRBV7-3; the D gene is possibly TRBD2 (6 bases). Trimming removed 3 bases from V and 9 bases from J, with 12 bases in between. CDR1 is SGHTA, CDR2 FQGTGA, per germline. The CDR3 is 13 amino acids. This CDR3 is CASSLEGRGEQFF. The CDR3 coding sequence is TGTGCCAGCAGCTTGGAGGGACGGGGTGAGCAGTTCTTC. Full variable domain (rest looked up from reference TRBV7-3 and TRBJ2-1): GAGVSQTPSNKVTEKGKYVELRCDPISGHTALYWYRQSLGQGPEFLIYFQGTGAADDSGLPNDRFFAVRPEGSVSTLKIQRTERGDSAVYLCASSLEGRGEQFFGPGTRLTVL.

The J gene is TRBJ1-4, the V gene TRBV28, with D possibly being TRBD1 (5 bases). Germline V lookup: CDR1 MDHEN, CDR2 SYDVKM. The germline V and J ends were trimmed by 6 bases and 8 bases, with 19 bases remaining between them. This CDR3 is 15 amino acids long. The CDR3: CASRPTRVSWEKLFF. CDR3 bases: TGTGCCAGCAGGCCCACCAGGGTATCTTGGGAAAAACTGTTTTTT.

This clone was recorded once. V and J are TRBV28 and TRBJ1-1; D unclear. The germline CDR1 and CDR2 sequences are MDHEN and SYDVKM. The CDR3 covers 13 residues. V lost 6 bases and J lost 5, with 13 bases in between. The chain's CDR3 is CASSPPGYTEAFF. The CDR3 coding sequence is TGTGCCAGCAGCCCCCCGGGGTATACTGAAGCTTTCTTT.

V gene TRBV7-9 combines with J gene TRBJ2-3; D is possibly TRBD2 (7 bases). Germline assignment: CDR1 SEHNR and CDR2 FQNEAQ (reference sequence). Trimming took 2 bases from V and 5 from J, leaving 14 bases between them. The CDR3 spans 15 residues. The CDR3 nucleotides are TGTGCCAGCAGCTTACGTGGGGGGGCTGAAGATACGCAGTATTTT. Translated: CASSLRGGAEDTQYF.

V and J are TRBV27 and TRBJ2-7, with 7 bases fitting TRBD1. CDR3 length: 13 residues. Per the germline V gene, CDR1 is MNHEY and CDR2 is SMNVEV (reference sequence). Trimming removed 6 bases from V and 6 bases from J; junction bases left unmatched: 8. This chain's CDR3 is CASSYRGSSEQYF. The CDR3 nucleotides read TGTGCCAGCAGCTACAGGGGTTCAAGCGAGCAGTACTTC.

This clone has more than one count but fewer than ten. CDR3 DNA: TGTGCCAGCAGTGAAGATGGGGCCGAGAACACTGAAGCTTTCTTT. Translated: CASSEDGAENTEAFF. The gene calls are TRBV2 and TRBJ1-1, with D tentatively TRBD1 (5 bases). V was shortened by 1 base and J by 1 base, with 10 bases between the two germline ends. The CDR3 is made up of 15 amino acids. Per germline, CDR1 SNHLY and CDR2 FYNNEI. Full variable domain (missing parts from reference TRBV2 and TRBJ1-1): EPEVTQTPSHQVTQMGQEVILRCVPISNHLYFYWYRQILGQKVEFLVSFYNNEISEKSEIFDDQFSVERPDGSNFTLKIRSTKLEDSAMYFCASSEDGAENTEAFFGQGTRLTVV.

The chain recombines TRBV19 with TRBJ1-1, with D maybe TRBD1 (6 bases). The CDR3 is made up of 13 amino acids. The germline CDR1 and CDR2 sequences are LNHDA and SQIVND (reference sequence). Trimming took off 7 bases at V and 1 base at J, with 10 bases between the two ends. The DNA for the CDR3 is TGTGCCAGTATAGGGGACAAGAACACTGAAGCTTTCTTT. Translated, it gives CASIGDKNTEAFF.

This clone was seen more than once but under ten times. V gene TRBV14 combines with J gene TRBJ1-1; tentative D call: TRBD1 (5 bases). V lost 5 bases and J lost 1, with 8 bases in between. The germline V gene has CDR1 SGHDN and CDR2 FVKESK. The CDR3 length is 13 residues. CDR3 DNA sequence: TGTGCCAGCAGCTCCCAGGGGAACACTGAAGCTTTCTTT. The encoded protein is CASSSQGNTEAFF.

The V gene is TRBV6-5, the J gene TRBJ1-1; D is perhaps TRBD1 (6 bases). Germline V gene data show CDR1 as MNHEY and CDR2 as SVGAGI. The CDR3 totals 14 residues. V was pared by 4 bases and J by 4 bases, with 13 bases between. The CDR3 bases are TGTGCCAGCAGTTCTACAGGGATGGGCACTGAAGCTTTCTTT. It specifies CASSSTGMGTEAFF.

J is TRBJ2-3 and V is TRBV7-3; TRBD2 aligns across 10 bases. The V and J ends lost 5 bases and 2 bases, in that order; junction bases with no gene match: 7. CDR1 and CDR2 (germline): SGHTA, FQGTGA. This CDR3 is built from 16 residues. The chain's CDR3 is CASSAGLAEVTDTQYF. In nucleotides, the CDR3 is TGTGCCAGCAGCGCCGGACTAGCGGAGGTCACAGATACGCAGTATTTT.

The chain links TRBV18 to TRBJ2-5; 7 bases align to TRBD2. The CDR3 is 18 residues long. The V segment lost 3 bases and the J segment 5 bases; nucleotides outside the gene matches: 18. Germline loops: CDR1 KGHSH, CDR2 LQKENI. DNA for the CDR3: TGTGCCAGCTCACCGATCGAAACGGGTGCGGGAGCGGCGGAGACCCAGTACTTC. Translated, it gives CASSPIETGAGAAETQYF.

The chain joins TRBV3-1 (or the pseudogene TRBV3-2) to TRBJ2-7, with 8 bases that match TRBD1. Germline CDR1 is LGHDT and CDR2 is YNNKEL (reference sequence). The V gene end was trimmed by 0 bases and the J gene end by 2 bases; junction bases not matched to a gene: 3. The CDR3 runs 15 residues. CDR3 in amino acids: CASSQDLGQAYEQYF. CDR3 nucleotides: TGTGCCAGCAGCCAAGATCTGGGACAGGCCTACGAGCAGTACTTC.

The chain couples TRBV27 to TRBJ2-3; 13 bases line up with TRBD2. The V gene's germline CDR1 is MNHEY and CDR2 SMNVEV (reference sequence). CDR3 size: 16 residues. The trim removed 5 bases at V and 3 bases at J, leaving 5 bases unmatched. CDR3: CASSPRGLAGTDTQYF. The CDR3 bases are TGTGCCAGCAGTCCCCGGGGACTAGCGGGAACAGATACGCAGTATTTT.

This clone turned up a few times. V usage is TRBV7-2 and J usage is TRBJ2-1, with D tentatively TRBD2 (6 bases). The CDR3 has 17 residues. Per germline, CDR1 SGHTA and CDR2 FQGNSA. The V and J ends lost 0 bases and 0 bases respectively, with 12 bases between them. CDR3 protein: CASSLARGLSSYNEQFF. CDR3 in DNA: TGTGCCAGCAGCTTAGCGAGGGGACTCAGCTCCTACAATGAGCAGTTCTTC.

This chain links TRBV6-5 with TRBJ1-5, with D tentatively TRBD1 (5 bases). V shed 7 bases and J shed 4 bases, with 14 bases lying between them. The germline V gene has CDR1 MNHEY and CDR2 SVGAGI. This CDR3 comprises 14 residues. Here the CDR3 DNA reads TGTGCCAGCACCCTATTCGGGGGTAATCAGCCCCAGCATTTT. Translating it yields CASTLFGGNQPQHF.

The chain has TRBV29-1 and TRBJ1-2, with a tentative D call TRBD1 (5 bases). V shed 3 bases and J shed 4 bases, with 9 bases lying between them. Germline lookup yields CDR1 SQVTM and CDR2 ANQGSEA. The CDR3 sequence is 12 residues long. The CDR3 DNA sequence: TGCAGCGTTGATCAGGGAAGCTATGGCTACACCTTC. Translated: CSVDQGSYGYTF.

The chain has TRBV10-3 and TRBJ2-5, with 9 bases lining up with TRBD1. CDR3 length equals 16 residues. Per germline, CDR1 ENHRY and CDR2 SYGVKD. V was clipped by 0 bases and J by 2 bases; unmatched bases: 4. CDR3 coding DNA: TGTGCCATCAGTGAGTCTCAGACAGGGGGTCAAGAGACCCAGTACTTC. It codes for CAISESQTGGQETQYF.

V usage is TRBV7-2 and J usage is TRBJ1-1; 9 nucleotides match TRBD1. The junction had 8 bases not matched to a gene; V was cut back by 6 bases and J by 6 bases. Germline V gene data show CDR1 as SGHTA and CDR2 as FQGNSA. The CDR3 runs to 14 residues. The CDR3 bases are TGTGCCAGCAGAGTGGACAGGGGATTCTCTGAAGCTTTCTTT. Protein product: CASRVDRGFSEAFF.

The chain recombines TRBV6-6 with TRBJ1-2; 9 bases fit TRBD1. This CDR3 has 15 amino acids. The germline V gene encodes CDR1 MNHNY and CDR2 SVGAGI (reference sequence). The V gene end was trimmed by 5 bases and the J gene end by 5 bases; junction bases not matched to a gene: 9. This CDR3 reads CASSPQDRGRYGYTF. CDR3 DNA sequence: TGTGCCAGCAGTCCGCAGGACAGGGGAAGATATGGCTACACCTTC.

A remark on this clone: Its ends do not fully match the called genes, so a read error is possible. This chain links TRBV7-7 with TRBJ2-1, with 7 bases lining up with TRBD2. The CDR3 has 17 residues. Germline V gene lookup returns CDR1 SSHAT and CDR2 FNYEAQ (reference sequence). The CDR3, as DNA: TGTGCTAGCAGCCCCCGACTAGCCCGTATTCCGGTGAATGAGCAGTTCTTC. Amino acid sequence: CASSPRLARIPVNEQFF.

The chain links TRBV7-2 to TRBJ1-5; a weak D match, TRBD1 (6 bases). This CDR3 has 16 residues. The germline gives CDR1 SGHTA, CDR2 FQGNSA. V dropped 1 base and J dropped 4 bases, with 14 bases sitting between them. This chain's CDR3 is CASSLDKSRGNQPQHF. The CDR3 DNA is TGTGCCAGCAGCTTAGATAAGTCCAGGGGAAATCAGCCCCAGCATTTT.

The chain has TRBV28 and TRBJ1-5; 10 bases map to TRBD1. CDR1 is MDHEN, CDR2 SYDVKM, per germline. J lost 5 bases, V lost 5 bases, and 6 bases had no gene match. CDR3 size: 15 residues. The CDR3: CASSPDRGRDQPQHF. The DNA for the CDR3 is TGTGCCAGCAGTCCGGACAGGGGGAGGGATCAGCCCCAGCATTTT.

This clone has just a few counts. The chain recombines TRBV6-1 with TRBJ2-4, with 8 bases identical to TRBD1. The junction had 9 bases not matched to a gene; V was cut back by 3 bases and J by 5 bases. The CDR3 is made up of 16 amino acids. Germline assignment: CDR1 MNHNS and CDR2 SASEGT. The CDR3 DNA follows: TGTGCCAGCAGTGAGACGCGGGACAGGCGGCAAAACATTCAGTACTTC. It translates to CASSETRDRRQNIQYF.

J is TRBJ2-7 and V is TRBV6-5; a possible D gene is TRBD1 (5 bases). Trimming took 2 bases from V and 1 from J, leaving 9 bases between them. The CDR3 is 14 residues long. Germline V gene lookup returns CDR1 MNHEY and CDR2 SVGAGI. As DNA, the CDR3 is TGTGCCAGCAGTTACGGGGCTAATTCCTACGAGCAGTACTTC. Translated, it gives CASSYGANSYEQYF.

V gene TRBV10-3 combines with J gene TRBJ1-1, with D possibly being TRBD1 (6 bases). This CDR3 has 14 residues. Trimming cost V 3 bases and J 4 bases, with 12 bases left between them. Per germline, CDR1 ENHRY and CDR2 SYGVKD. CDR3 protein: CAISEGGGFTEAFF. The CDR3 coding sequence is TGTGCCATCAGTGAAGGGGGGGGGTTCACTGAAGCTTTCTTT.